This entry lists 21 T cell receptor beta chains sequenced from one sample in a study of human T cells and chemical hapten exposure. Noted time point: patch test 1, 2 weeks after DPC sensitization. Treatment indicated: therapeutic diphenylcyclopropenone sensitization with weekly scalp DPC. TCRdb analysed the RACE reads with MiXCR anew, one entry per CDR3 protein. The sample holds 340,000 or so distinct CDR3 sequences; approximately 6.3% are singletons and the top ten take less than 10%. The starting material was whole blood, obtained in connection with sensitization to the hapten diphenylcyclopropenone (DPC). All receptors come from a woman between 18 and 29 years old with alopecia areata. Some clones in this sample may be carry-over from other donors' samples.

This clonotype appeared many times. The chain links TRBV6-5 to TRBJ2-5; no reliable D call. Germline loops: CDR1 MNHEY, CDR2 SVGAGI. CDR3 length: 13 amino acids. V gave up 6 bases and J gave up 1 base, with 9 bases separating them. CDR3 sequence (DNA): TGTGCCAGCAGCCCCCCCAGCCAAGAGACCCAGTACTTC. The encoded protein is CASSPPSQETQYF.

This clonotype has at least ten counts. V and J are TRBV2 and TRBJ2-3, with a tentative D call TRBD1 (5 bases). Deletions cut 4 bases from V and 4 bases from J, with 18 bases between. This CDR3 comprises 16 residues. Germline V gene sequence: CDR1 SNHLY, CDR2 FYNNEI. Here the CDR3 reads CASSGYAGKIPDTQYF. CDR3 DNA sequence: TGTGCCAGCAGTGGTTACGCAGGGAAGATTCCAGATACGCAGTATTTT.

This clonotype was seen only a few times. The chain has TRBV20-1 and TRBJ2-7; 8 bases align to TRBD2. The CDR3 has 15 amino acids. The germline V gene encodes CDR1 DFQATT and CDR2 SNEGSKA (reference sequence). J gave up 0 bases and V 6 bases, and 10 bases lay outside the gene matches. The CDR3 nucleotides are TGCAGTGCCCACGATAGCGGGACAAGCTCCTACGAGCAGTACTTC. Its protein product is CSAHDSGTSSYEQYF.

V gene TRBV18 combines with J gene TRBJ1-5; D remains ambiguous. Germline assignment: CDR1 KGHSH and CDR2 LQKENI. Trimming pared 3 bases from V and 4 bases from J, leaving 13 bases between. This CDR3 has 15 residues. As DNA, the CDR3 is TGTGCCAGCTCACCCCCGGACGCCGCTAATCAGCCCCAGCATTTT. Protein product: CASSPPDAANQPQHF.

The table lists this clonotype with many counts. The genes are TRBV29-1 and TRBJ2-3; no clear D. From germline, CDR1 is SQVTM and CDR2 ANQGSEA. There are 14 residues in the CDR3. The V gene lost 4 bases and the J gene lost 0 bases, with 11 bases spanning the gap. The CDR3 bases are TGCAGCGTTGCGCCCGGCTCTAGCACAGATACGCAGTATTTT. Amino acids: CSVAPGSSTDTQYF.

The V call is TRBV6-5, the J call TRBJ1-2; perhaps TRBD1 as D (6 bases). Germline V gene sequence: CDR1 MNHEY, CDR2 SVGAGI. The CDR3 spans 12 residues. Trimming took off 10 bases at V and 8 bases at J, with 17 bases between the two ends. The CDR3 is CATTQGLGGYTF. Written as DNA, the CDR3 is TGTGCCACTACACAGGGACTAGGCGGCTACACCTTC.

At least ten counts were recorded for this clonotype. This rearrangement joins TRBV6-2 or TRBV6-3 to TRBJ2-2, with 9 bases matching TRBD2. The CDR3 sequence is 15 residues long. With 6 bases clipped from V and 4 bases from J, the junction kept 6 bases outside the gene matches. The germline V gene has CDR1 MNHEY and CDR2 SVGEGT. This chain's CDR3 is CASSRSGGITGELFF. The CDR3 DNA reads as TGTGCCAGCAGCCGTAGCGGGGGTATCACCGGGGAGCTGTTTTTT.

Many counts were recorded for this clonotype. The V and J genes are TRBV6-5 and TRBJ1-1; 7 bases are shared with TRBD1. This CDR3 has 14 amino acids. The V and J ends lost 5 bases and 3 bases, in that order; junction bases with no gene match: 6. Germline V gene sequence: CDR1 MNHEY, CDR2 SVGAGI. The CDR3 region has the DNA TGTGCCAGCAGTCAGACAGGGTACCACACTGAAGCTTTCTTT. Encoded protein: CASSQTGYHTEAFF.

The chain links TRBV20-1 to TRBJ2-4; D might be TRBD1 or TRBD2, each matching 6 bases. The ends were cut back, 0 bases at V and 3 bases at J, with 15 bases in the middle. Germline V CDR1 and CDR2: DFQATT, SNEGSKA (reference sequence). CDR3 length: 16 amino acids. CDR3 protein: CSAREHGGSVKNIQYF. The CDR3 DNA follows: TGCAGTGCTAGAGAACACGGGGGCAGTGTCAAAAACATTCAGTACTTC.

This clonotype was seen more than once but under ten times. V and J are TRBV9 and TRBJ2-7, with no clear D. There are 15 residues in the CDR3. Between the trimmed V and J ends, which lost 0 bases and 0 bases, there was a span of 10 bases. Germline CDR1 reads SGDLS; CDR2 reads YYNGEE. The CDR3 region is CASSVGAESSYEQYF. The CDR3 bases are TGTGCCAGCAGCGTAGGGGCAGAGAGCTCCTACGAGCAGTACTTC.

This clonotype was found many times. J is TRBJ2-3 and V is TRBV20-1; TRBD1 agrees at 10 bases. CDR1 is DFQATT and CDR2 is SNEGSKA in the germline V gene (reference sequence). This CDR3 has 14 residues. V trimming: 5 bases; J trimming: 4 bases; junction bases outside the gene matches: 6. CDR3 coding DNA: TGCAGTGCTTCTTGGACAGGGGGGCCAGATACGCAGTATTTT. As protein: CSASWTGGPDTQYF.

This clonotype occurred a few times. The rearrangement links TRBV5-5 to TRBJ1-1; D is uncertain. This CDR3 is built from 14 residues. The ends were cut back, 0 bases at V and 0 bases at J, with 6 bases in the middle. Germline V gives CDR1 SGHKS, CDR2 YYEKEE (reference sequence). CDR3 in DNA: TGTGCCAGCAGCTTGGCCGAAGTGAACACTGAAGCTTTCTTT. Protein product: CASSLAEVNTEAFF.

In its sample, this clonotype was seen many times. The gene calls are TRBV3-1 and TRBJ2-7, with D perhaps matching TRBD1 or TRBD2 (6 bases each). Germline assignment: CDR1 LGHDT and CDR2 YNNKEL (reference sequence). There are 16 residues in the CDR3. Trimming took off 2 bases at V and 1 base at J, with 15 bases between the two ends. This CDR3 is CASSQPSGGGSYEQYF. CDR3 nucleotides: TGTGCCAGCAGCCAACCCTCAGGAGGGGGTTCCTACGAGCAGTACTTC.

This clonotype appeared many times. The DNA of the CDR3 is TGTGCCAGCAGCTTACATGAGCGCGGGGGGGCCGGTGATACGCAGTATTTT. Encoded protein: CASSLHERGGAGDTQYF. This chain uses TRBV11-1 with TRBJ2-3, with TRBD2 identical over 9 bases. The germline V gene has CDR1 SGHAT and CDR2 FQDESV (reference sequence). The CDR3 is 17 amino acids. J gave up 6 bases and V 2 bases, and 12 bases lay outside the gene matches.

This clonotype was counted between two and nine times. V usage is TRBV10-3 and J usage is TRBJ1-1, with TRBD1 matching 12 bases. There are 16 residues in the CDR3. Per the germline V gene, CDR1 is ENHRY and CDR2 is SYGVKD. J lost 5 bases, V lost 2 bases, and 6 bases had no gene match. The CDR3 DNA sequence: TGTGCCATCAGTGAGACGGGACAGGGGGCGAAAACTGAAGCTTTCTTT. Translated, it gives CAISETGQGAKTEAFF.

This rearrangement joins TRBV5-6 to TRBJ2-1, with D tentatively TRBD2 (5 bases). The V end lost 2 bases, the J end lost 4 bases, and 10 bases lay between the germline ends. The germline V gene has CDR1 SGHDT and CDR2 YYEEEE. This CDR3 has 14 residues. Here the CDR3 reads CASSLPWEYNEQFF. CDR3 bases: TGTGCCAGCAGCTTACCCTGGGAGTACAATGAGCAGTTCTTC. The full variable domain, its missing parts supplied by reference TRBV5-6 and TRBJ2-1, is DAGVTQSPTHLIKTRGQQVTLRCSPKSGHDTVSWYQQALGQGPQFIFQYYEEEERQRGNFPDRFSGHQFPNYSSELNVNALLLGDSALYLCASSLPWEYNEQFFGPGTRLTVL.

This clonotype was seen many times. Here the CDR3 DNA reads TGCGCCAGCAGCCAAGAAGAACCCAATGAGCAGTTCTTC. This sequence encodes CASSQEEPNEQFF. The chain couples TRBV4-3 to TRBJ2-1, with no clear D. Germline V gene sequence: CDR1 LGHNA, CDR2 YSLEER. Trimming shortened V by 0 bases and J by 6 bases, and 6 bases separated the two germline ends. The CDR3 extends over 13 amino acids.

The table lists this clonotype with a few counts. This rearrangement joins TRBV20-1 to TRBJ1-4; D call uncertain. This CDR3 is 10 amino acids long. V was pared by 6 bases and J by 8 bases, with 7 bases between. CDR1 DFQATT and CDR2 SNEGSKA come from the germline V gene (reference sequence). The DNA for the CDR3 is TGCAGTGCCGTCGGAGAAAAACTGTTTTTT. It is translated as CSAVGEKLFF.

This clonotype was seen a handful of times. The V call is TRBV4-1, the J call TRBJ2-2; 11 nucleotides agree with TRBD2. The CDR3 spans 21 residues. CDR1 is MGHRA and CDR2 is YSYEKL in the germline V gene. V lost 1 base and J lost 0; bases outside the gene matches: 13. CDR3 region: CASSQGALRLAGPANTGELFF. In nucleotides, the CDR3 is TGCGCCAGCAGCCAAGGGGCTCTCCGACTAGCGGGACCCGCGAACACCGGGGAGCTGTTTTTT.

The table lists this clonotype with a few counts. The V and J genes are TRBV5-1 and TRBJ1-1; the D gene is possibly TRBD1 (5 bases). Germline V CDR1 and CDR2: SGHRS, YFSETQ. V dropped 7 bases and J dropped 3 bases, with 16 bases sitting between them. The CDR3 extends over 14 amino acids. The CDR3 protein is CASAQTPGDTEAFF. In DNA, the CDR3 is TGCGCCAGCGCACAAACGCCGGGGGACACTGAAGCTTTCTTT.

This chain links TRBV12-3 or TRBV12-4 with TRBJ1-2; 8 bases align to TRBD1. The CDR3 spans 16 residues. V shed 5 bases and J 4 bases; nucleotides not matched to a gene: 12. CDR3 protein: CASSLLKPGTGYGYTF. The CDR3 DNA is TGTGCCAGCAGTCTCCTTAAACCCGGGACAGGCTATGGCTACACCTTC.